This T cell receptor (beta chain) comes out of a study of cytomegalovirus exposure and HLA in healthy donors. Study findings and constraints: A few chains linked to CMV were shown in vitro to be specific for CMV antigens.

Concerning this clone: Its specificity is not known.

Here immunoSEQ multiplex PCR was the method, and the copy in TCRdb shows in-frame clones only, minus some. The table shows hundreds of thousands of clones, with about 90% occurring only once. Sequences were obtained from PBMCs. This clonotype originated in a woman aged 25 to 39 in good health and CMV-seropositive.

The CDR3 region has the DNA TGTGCCAGTAGTTCGGGGTGGACCGGCTACACCTTC. Translating gives CASSSGWTGYTF. This chain links TRBV19 with TRBJ1-2; D unclear. Trimming removed 5 bases at V and 8 bases at J, with 12 bases between. In germline, CDR1 is LNHDA, CDR2 SQIVND (reference sequence). CDR3 length equals 12 residues.